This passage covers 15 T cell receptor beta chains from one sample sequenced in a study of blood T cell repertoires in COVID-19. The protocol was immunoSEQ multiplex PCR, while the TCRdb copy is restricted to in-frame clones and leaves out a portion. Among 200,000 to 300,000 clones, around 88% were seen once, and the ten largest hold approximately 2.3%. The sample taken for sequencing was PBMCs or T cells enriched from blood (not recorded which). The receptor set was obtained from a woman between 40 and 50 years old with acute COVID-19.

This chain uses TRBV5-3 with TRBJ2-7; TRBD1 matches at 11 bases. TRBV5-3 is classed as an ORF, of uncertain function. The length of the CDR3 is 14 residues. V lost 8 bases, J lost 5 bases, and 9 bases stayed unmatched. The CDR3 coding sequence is TGTGCCAGGACGGGGACAGGGGGAATACACGAGCAGTACTTC. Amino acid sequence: CARTGTGGIHEQYF.

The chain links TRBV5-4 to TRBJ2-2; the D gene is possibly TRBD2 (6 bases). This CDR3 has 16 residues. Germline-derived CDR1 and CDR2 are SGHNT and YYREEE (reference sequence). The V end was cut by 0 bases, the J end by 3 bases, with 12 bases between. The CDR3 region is CASSLGGRLDTGELFF. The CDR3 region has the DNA TGTGCCAGCAGCTTGGGCGGCCGACTAGACACCGGGGAGCTGTTTTTT.

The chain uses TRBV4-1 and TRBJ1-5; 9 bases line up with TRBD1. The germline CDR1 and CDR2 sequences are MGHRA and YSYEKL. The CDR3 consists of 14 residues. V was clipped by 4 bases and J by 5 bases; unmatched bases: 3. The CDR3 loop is CASSLQGADQPQHF. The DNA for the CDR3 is TGCGCCAGCAGCCTACAGGGGGCAGATCAGCCCCAGCATTTT.

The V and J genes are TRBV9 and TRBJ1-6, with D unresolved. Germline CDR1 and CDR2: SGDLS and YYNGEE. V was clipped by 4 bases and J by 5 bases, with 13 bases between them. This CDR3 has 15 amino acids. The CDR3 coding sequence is TGTGCCAGCAGCCCTCACAGCCTACATAATTCACCCCTCCACTTT. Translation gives CASSPHSLHNSPLHF.

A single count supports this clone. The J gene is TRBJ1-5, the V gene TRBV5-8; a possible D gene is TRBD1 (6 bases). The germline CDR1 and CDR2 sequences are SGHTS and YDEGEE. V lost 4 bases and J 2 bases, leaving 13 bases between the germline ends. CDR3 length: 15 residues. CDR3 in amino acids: CASSPGVGRNQPQHF. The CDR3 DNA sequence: TGTGCCAGCAGCCCAGGGGTGGGACGCAATCAGCCCCAGCATTTT.

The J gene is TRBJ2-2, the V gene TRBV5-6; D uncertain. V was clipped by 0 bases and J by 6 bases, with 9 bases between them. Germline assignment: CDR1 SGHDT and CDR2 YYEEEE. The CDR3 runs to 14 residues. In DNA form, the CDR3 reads TGTGCCAGCAGCTTGGACCAGACACCCGGGGAGCTGTTTTTT. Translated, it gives CASSLDQTPGELFF.

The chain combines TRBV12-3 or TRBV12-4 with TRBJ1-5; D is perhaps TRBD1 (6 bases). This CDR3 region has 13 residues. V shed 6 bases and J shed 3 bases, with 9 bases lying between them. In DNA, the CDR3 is TGTGCCAGCAGGCAGGGGCACAATCAGCCCCAGCATTTT. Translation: CASRQGHNQPQHF.

The CDR3 DNA follows: TGTGCCTGGAGTATAGGAGACACAGATACGCAGTATTTT. It translates to CAWSIGDTDTQYF. The rearrangement joins TRBV30 to TRBJ2-3; D uncertain. CDR1 is GTSNPN, CDR2 SVGIG, per germline (reference sequence). The V end was cut by 2 bases, the J end by 2 bases, with 8 bases between. The CDR3 is 13 residues long.

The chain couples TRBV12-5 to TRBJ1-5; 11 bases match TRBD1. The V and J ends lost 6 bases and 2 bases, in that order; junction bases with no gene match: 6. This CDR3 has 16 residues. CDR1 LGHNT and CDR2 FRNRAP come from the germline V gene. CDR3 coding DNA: TGTGCTAGTGGCACGGGACAGGGGGGAGGCAATCAGCCCCAGCATTTT. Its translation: CASGTGQGGGNQPQHF.

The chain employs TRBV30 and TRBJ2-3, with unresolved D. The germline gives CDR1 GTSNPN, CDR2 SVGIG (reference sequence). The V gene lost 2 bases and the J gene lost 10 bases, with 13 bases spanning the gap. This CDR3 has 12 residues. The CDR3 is CAWSPAMQAQYF. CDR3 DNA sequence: TGTGCCTGGAGTCCCGCTATGCAGGCGCAGTATTTT.

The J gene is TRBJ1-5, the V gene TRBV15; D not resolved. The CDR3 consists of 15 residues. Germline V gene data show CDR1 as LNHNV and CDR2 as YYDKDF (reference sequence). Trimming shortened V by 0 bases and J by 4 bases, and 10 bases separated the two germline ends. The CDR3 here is CATSREIGENQPQHF. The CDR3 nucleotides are TGTGCCACCAGCAGAGAGATAGGAGAAAATCAGCCCCAGCATTTT. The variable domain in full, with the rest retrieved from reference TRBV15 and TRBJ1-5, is DAMVIQNPRYQVTQFGKPVTLSCSQTLNHNVMYWYQQKSSQAPKLLFHYYDKDFNNEADTPDNFQSRRPNTSFCFLDIRSPGLGDTAMYLCATSREIGENQPQHFGDGTRLSIL.

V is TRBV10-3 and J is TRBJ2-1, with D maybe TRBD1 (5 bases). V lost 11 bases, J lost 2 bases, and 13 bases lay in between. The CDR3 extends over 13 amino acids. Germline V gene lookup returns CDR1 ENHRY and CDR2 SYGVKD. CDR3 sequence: CASTGLTYNEQFF. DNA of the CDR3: TGTGCCTCTACAGGATTAACCTACAATGAGCAGTTCTTC.

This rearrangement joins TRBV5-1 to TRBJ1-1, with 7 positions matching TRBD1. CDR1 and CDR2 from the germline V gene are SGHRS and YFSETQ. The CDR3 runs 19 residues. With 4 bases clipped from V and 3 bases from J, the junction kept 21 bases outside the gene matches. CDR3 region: CASSGFRTGTHVEDTEAFF. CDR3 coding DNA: TGCGCCAGCAGCGGGTTCAGGACAGGAACTCATGTGGAGGACACTGAAGCTTTCTTT.

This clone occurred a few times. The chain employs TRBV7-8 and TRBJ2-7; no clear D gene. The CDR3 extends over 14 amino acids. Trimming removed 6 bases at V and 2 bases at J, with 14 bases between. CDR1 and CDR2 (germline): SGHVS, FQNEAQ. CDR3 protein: CASSLPGLPYEQYF. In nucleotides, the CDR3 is TGTGCCAGCAGTTTACCTGGGCTGCCCTACGAGCAGTACTTC.

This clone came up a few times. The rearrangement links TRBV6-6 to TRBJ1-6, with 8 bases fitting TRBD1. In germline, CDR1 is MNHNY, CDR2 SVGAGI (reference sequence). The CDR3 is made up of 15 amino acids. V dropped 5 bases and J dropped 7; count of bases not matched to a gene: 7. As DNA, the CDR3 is TGTGCCAGCAGTGCACAGGGGGGGAAGAATTCACCCCTCCACTTT. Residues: CASSAQGGKNSPLHF.